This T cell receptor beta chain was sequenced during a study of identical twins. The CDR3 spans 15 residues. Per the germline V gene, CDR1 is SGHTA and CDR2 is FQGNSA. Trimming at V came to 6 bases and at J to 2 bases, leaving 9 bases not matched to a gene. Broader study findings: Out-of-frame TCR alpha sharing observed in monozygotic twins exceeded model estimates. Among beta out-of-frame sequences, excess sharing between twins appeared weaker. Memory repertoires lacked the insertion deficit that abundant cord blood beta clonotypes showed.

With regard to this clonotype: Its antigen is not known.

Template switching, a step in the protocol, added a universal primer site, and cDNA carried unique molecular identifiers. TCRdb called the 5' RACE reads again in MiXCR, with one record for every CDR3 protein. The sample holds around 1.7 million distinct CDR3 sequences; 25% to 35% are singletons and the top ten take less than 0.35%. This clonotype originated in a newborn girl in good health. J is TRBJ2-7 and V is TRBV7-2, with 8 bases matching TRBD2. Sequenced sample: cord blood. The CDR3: CASRPASGGTYEQYF. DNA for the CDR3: TGTGCCAGCAGGCCCGCTTCGGGGGGGACCTACGAGCAGTACTTC.